Below are 7 T cell receptor beta chains sequenced from a single sample in a study of technical replicates of blood from several donors. The repertoire was sequenced with immunoSEQ multiplex PCR; TCRdb's copy has only in-frame clones and lacks some. The sample yields some 100,000 clones, over 95% seen once. Sequencing was carried out using T cells isolated from PBMCs. Receptors were obtained from a human donor in good health.

The gene calls are TRBV5-4 and TRBJ1-2, with a tentative D call TRBD1 (6 bases). This CDR3 contains 14 residues. Germline values: CDR1 SGHNT, CDR2 YYREEE (reference sequence). Trimming removed 5 bases at V and 4 bases at J, with 15 bases between. The CDR3 DNA follows: TGTGCCAGCAGTTATAACACAGGGACCTATGGCTACACCTTC. Translation: CASSYNTGTYGYTF.

The chain recombines TRBV5-1 with TRBJ2-2, with D possibly being TRBD2 (6 bases). CDR1 SGHRS and CDR2 YFSETQ come from the germline V gene. This CDR3 region has 15 residues. Trimming pared 3 bases from V and 3 bases from J, leaving 12 bases between. The DNA of the CDR3 is TGCGCCAGCAGCTGGGCGGACTATGACACCGGGGAGCTGTTTTTT. It translates to CASSWADYDTGELFF. Combining the CDR3 with reference TRBV5-1 and TRBJ2-2 gives the whole variable domain KAGVTQTPRYLIKTRGQQVTLSCSPISGHRSVSWYQQTPGQGLQFLFEYFSETQRNKGNFPGRFSGRQFSNSRSEMNVSTLELGDSALYLCASSWADYDTGELFFGEGSRLTVL.

The table lists this clone with a count of one. The rearrangement uses TRBV10-1 and TRBJ2-1; TRBD1 matches at 7 bases. The junction had 6 bases not matched to a gene; V was cut back by 0 bases and J by 4 bases. Germline V gene lookup returns CDR1 WNHNN and CDR2 SYGVQD (reference sequence). This CDR3 is built from 16 residues. In DNA form, the CDR3 reads TGCGCCAGCAGTGAGTCAAGGGGGCAAACGTACAATGAGCAGTTCTTC. This translates into CASSESRGQTYNEQFF.

The V and J genes are TRBV6-1 and TRBJ2-7; 7 nucleotides align to TRBD1. CDR1 and CDR2 (germline): MNHNS, SASEGT. With V trimmed by 4 bases and J by 3 bases, 9 bases remained unmatched. The CDR3 has 15 residues. The CDR3 is CASSADRAVGYEQYF. The CDR3 bases are TGTGCCAGCAGTGCAGACAGGGCAGTAGGCTACGAGCAGTACTTC.

This chain links TRBV19 with TRBJ1-1; D not certain. Per the germline V gene, CDR1 is LNHDA and CDR2 is SQIVND (reference sequence). The CDR3 extends over 15 amino acids. V was shortened by 7 bases and J by 0 bases, with 15 bases between the two germline ends. This chain's CDR3 is CASTDAGVMNTEAFF. CDR3 bases: TGTGCCAGTACCGACGCGGGCGTGATGAACACTGAAGCTTTCTTT. The whole variable domain, remainder taken from reference TRBV19 and TRBJ1-1, is DGGITQSPKYLFRKEGQNVTLSCEQNLNHDAMYWYRQDPGQGLRLIYYSQIVNDFQKGDIAEGYSVSREKKESFPLTVTSAQKNPTAFYLCASTDAGVMNTEAFFGQGTRLTVV.

This clone was observed a handful of times. V usage is TRBV29-1 and J usage is TRBJ1-1; no firm D call. Per the germline V gene, CDR1 is SQVTM and CDR2 is ANQGSEA. The CDR3 has 13 amino acids. V lost 4 bases, J lost 0 bases, and 9 bases lay in between. CDR3 loop: CSVGPGMNTEAFF. DNA of the CDR3: TGCAGCGTTGGTCCGGGGATGAACACTGAAGCTTTCTTT.

The chain joins TRBV27 to TRBJ2-5; 8 bases line up with TRBD2. V shed 5 bases and J 4 bases; nucleotides not matched to a gene: 12. CDR1 and CDR2 (germline): MNHEY, SMNVEV (reference sequence). This CDR3 region has 16 residues. CDR3 bases: TGTGCCAGCAGTATTGGCCCACTAGCGGTGGGAGAGACCCAGTACTTC. Its protein is CASSIGPLAVGETQYF.